The T cell receptor (beta chain) under discussion was sequenced for a study of blood T cells in healthy people across ages. Unmatched junction bases numbered 5, after V lost 0 bases and J lost 4 bases. Germline values: CDR1 MGHRA, CDR2 YSYEKL. The CDR3 is made up of 15 amino acids. It was with a sample-barcoded 5' primer and a J-beta primer mix that a second PCR of roughly 7 to 11 cycles was run. One entry per CDR3 protein, called by TCRdb with MiXCR from the 5' RACE reads. The sample has about 1.6 million distinct CDR3 sequences; about 35% are singletons. The rearrangement uses TRBV4-1 and TRBJ1-2, with 7 bases aligning to TRBD1. The TCR comes from a woman under 40 in good health. The sample taken for sequencing was blood. The CDR3 here is CASSQDQAGGYGYTF. DNA for the CDR3: TGCGCCAGCAGCCAAGATCAGGCAGGGGGCTATGGCTACACCTTC.